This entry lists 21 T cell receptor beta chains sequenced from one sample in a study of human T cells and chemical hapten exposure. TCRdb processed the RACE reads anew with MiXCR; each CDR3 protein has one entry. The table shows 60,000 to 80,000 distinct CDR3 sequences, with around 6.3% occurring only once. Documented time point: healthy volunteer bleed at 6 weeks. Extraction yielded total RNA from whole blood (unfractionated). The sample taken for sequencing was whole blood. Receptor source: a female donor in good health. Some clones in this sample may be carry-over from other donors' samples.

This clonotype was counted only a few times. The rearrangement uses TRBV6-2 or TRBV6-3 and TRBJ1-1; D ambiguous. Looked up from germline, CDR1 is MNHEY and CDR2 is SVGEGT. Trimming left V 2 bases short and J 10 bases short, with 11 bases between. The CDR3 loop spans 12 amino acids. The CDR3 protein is CASSYEDRGAFF. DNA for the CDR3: TGTGCCAGCAGTTACGAGGACCGAGGAGCTTTCTTT.

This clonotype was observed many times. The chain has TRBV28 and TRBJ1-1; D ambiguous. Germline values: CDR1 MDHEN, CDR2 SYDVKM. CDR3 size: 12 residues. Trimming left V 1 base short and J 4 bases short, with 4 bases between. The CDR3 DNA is TGTGCCAGCAGTTTATTTAGCACTGAAGCTTTCTTT. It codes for CASSLFSTEAFF.

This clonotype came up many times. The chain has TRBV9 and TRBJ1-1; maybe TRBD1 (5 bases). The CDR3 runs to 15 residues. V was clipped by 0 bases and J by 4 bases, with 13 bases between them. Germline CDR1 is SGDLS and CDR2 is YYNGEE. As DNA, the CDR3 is TGTGCCAGCAGCGTAGGGGAGGGGTGGAGCACTGAAGCTTTCTTT. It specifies CASSVGEGWSTEAFF.

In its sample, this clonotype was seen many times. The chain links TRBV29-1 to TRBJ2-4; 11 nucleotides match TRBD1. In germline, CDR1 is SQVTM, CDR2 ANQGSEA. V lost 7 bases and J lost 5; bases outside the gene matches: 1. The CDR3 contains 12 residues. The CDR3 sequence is CSGGQGENIQYF. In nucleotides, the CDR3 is TGCAGCGGGGGACAGGGGGAAAACATTCAGTACTTC.

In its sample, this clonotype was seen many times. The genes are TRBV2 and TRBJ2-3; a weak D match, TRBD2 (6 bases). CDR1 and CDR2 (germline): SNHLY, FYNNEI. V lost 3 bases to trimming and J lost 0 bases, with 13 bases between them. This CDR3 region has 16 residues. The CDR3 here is CASSEGGGGSTDTQYF. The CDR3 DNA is TGTGCCAGCAGTGAGGGGGGAGGCGGTAGCACAGATACGCAGTATTTT.

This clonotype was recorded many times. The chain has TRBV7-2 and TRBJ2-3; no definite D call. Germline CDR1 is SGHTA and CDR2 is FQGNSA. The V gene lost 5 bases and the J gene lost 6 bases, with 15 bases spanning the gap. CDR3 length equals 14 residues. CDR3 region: CASSPEPRADTQYF. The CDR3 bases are TGTGCCAGCAGCCCCGAACCTCGCGCGGATACGCAGTATTTT.

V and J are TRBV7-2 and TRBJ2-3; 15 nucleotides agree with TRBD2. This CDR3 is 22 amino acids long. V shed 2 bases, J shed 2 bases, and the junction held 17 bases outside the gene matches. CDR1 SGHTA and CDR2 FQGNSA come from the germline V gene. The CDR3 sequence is CASSLKFGGGLAGGPITDTQYF. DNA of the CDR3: TGTGCCAGCAGCTTAAAGTTTGGAGGCGGACTAGCGGGAGGGCCTATCACAGATACGCAGTATTTT.

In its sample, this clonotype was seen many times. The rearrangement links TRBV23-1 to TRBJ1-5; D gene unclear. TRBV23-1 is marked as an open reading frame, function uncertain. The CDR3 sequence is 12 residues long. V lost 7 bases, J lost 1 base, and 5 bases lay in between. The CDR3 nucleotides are TGCGCCAGCACGATAAGCAATCAGCCCCAGCATTTT. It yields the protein CASTISNQPQHF.

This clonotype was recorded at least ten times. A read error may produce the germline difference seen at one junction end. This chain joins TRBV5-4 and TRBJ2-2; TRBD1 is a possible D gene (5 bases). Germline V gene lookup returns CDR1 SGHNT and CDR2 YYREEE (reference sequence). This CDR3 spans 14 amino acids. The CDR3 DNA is TGTGCCAGCAGTCCCAGGGCTAACAACGGGGAGCTGTTTTTT. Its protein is CASSPRANNGELFF.

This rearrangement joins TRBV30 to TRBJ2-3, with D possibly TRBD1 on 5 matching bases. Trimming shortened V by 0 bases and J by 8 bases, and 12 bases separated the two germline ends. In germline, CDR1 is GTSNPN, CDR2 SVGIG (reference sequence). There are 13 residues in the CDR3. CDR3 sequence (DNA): TGTGCCTGGAGTGTACAGGTTTTAGGTACGCAGTATTTT. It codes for CAWSVQVLGTQYF. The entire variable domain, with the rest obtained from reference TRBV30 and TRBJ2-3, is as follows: SQTIHQWPATLVQPVGSPLSLECTVEGTSNPNLYWYRQAAGRGLQLLFYSVGIGQISSEVPQNLSASRPQDRQFILSSKKLLLSDSGFYLCAWSVQVLGTQYFGPGTRLTVL.

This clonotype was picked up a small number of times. In DNA form, the CDR3 reads TGCGCCAGCAGCCTCACAGGGGGCCAAGAGACCCAGTACTTC. Its translation: CASSLTGGQETQYF. The V call is TRBV4-1, the J call TRBJ2-5, with TRBD1 matching over 8 bases. The CDR3 sequence is 14 residues long. The V gene's germline CDR1 is MGHRA and CDR2 YSYEKL. V shed 4 bases, J shed 1 base, and the junction held 2 bases outside the gene matches.

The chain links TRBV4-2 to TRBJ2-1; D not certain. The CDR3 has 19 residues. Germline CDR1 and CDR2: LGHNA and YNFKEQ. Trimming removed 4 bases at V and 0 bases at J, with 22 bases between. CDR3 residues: CASSPSSHLGSSSYNEQFF. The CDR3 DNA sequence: TGTGCCAGCAGCCCATCAAGTCATCTTGGCTCGAGCTCCTACAATGAGCAGTTCTTC.

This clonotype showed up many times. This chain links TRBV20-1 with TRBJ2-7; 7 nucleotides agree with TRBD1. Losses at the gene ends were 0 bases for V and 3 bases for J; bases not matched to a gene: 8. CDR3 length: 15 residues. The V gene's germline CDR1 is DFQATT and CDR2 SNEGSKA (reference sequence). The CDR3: CSARDRQGTVYEQYF. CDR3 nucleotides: TGCAGTGCTAGAGATCGGCAGGGGACAGTCTACGAGCAGTACTTC.

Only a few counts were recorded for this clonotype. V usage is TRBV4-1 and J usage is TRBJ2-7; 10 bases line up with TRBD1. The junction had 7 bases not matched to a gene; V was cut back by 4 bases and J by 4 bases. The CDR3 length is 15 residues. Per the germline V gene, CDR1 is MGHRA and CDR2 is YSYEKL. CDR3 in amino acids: CASSLPTGGLYEQYF. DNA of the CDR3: TGCGCCAGCAGCCTCCCGACAGGGGGCTTGTACGAGCAGTACTTC.

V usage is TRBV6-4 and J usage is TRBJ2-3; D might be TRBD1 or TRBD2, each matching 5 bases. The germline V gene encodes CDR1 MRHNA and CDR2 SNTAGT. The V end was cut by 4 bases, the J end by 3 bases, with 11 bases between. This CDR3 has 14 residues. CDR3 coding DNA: TGTGCCAGCAGTGTGGGGGAGACTACAGATACGCAGTATTTT. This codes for CASSVGETTDTQYF.

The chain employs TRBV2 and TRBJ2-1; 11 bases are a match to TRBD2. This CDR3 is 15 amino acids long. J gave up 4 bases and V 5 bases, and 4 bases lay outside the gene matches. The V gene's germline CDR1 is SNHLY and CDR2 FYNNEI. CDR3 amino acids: CASSILAGAYNEQFF. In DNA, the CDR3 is TGTGCCAGCAGTATACTAGCGGGGGCGTACAATGAGCAGTTCTTC.

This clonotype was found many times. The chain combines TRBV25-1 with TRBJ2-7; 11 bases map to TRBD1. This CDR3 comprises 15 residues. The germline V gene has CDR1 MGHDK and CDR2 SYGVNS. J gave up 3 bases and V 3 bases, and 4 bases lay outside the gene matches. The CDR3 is CASSDGTGGYYEQYF. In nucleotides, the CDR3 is TGTGCCAGCAGTGACGGGACAGGGGGTTACTACGAGCAGTACTTC.

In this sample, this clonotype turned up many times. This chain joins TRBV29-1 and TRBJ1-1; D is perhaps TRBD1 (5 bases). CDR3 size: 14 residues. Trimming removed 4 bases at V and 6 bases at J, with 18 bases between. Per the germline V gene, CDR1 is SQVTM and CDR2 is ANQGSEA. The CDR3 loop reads CSVGFNDRGSEAFF. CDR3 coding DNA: TGCAGCGTTGGGTTCAATGACAGAGGTTCTGAAGCTTTCTTT. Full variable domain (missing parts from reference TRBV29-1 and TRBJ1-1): SAVISQKPSRDICQRGTSLTIQCQVDSQVTMMFWYRQQPGQSLTLIATANQGSEATYESGFVIDKFPISRPNLTFSTLTVSNMSPEDSSIYLCSVGFNDRGSEAFFGQGTRLTVV.

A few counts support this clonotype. CDR3 protein: CASSTPTSGANNEQFF. CDR3 coding DNA: TGTGCCAGCAGTACGCCGACTAGCGGGGCCAACAATGAGCAGTTCTTC. This sequence joins TRBV27 and TRBJ2-1, with 11 bases that match TRBD2. The junction had 8 bases not matched to a gene; V was cut back by 5 bases and J by 5 bases. The germline V gene encodes CDR1 MNHEY and CDR2 SMNVEV (reference sequence). The CDR3 covers 16 residues.

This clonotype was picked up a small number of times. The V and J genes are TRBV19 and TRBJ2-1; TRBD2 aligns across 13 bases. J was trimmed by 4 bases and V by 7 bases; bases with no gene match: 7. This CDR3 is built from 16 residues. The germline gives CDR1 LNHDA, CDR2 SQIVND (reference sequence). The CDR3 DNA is TGTGCCAGTACGGGTTTGACTAGCGGGAGGTACAATGAGCAGTTCTTC. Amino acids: CASTGLTSGRYNEQFF.

CDR3 residues: CAISEHPGQVSNTEAFF. The CDR3 coding sequence is TGTGCCATCAGCGAGCATCCGGGACAGGTATCGAACACTGAAGCTTTCTTT. The chain carries TRBV10-3 and TRBJ1-1, with 8 bases matching TRBD1. The CDR3 contains 17 residues. J lost 1 base, V lost 6 bases, and 13 bases had no gene match. The V gene's germline CDR1 is ENHRY and CDR2 SYGVKD.